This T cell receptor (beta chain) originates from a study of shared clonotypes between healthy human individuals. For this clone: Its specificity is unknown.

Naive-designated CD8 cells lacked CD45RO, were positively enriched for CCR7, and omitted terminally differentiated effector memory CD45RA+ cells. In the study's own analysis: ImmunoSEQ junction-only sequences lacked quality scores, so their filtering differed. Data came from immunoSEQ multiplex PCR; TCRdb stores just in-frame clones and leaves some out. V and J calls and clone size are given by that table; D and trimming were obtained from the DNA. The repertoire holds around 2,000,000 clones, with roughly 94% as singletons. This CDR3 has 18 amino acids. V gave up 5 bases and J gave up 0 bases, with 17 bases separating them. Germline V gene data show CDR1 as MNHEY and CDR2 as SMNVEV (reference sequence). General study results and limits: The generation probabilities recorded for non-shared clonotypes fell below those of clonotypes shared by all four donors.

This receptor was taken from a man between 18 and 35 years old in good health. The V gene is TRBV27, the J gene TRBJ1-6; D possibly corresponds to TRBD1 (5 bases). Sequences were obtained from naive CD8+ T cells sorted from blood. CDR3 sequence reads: CASSEAGPLSSYNSPLHF. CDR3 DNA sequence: TGTGCCAGCAGTGAGGCGGGACCCCTGAGCTCCTATAATTCACCCCTCCACTTT.